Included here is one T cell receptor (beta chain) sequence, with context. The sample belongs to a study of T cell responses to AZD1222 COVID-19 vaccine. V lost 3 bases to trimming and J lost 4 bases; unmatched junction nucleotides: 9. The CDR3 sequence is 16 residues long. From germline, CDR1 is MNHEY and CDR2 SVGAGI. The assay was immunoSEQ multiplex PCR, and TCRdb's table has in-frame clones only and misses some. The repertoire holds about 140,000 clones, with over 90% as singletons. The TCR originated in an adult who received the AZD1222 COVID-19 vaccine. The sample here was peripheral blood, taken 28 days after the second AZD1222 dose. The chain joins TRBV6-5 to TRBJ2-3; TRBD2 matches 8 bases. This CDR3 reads CASSYHSGMPPDTQYF. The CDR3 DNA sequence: TGTGCCAGCAGTTATCATAGCGGGATGCCCCCAGATACGCAGTATTTT.